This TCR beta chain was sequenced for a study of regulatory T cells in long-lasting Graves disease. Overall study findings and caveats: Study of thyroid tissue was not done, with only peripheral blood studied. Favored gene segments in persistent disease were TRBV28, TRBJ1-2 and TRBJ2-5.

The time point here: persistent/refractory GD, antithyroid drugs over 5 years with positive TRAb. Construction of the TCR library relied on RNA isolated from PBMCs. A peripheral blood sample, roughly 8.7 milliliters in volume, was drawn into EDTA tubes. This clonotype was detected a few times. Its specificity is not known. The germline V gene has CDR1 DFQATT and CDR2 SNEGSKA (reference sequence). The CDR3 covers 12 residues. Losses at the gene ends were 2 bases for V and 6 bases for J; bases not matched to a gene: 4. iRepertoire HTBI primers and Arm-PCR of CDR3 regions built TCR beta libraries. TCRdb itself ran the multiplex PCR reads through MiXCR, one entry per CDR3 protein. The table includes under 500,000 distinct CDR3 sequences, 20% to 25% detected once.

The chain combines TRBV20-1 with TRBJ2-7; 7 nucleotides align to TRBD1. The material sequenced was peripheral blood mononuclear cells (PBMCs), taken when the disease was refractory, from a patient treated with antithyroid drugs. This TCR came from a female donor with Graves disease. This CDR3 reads CSARPTGPEQYF. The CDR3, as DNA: TGCAGTGCTAGACCGACAGGGCCCGAGCAGTACTTC.